The 32 T cell receptor beta chains in this list originate from one sample, sequenced in a study of T cell responses to AZD1222 COVID-19 vaccine. Profiled with immunoSEQ multiplex PCR; TCRdb holds only in-frame clones, not every one. The sample carries roughly 150,000 clones, approximately 94% recorded once. Material: peripheral blood, obtained 28 days after the second AZD1222 dose. These receptors were taken from an adult who received the AZD1222 COVID-19 vaccine.

The V gene is TRBV18, the J gene TRBJ2-7; possibly TRBD2 for D (6 bases). The CDR3 is made up of 14 amino acids. The V end was cut by 5 bases, the J end by 4 bases, with 15 bases between. Per the germline V gene, CDR1 is KGHSH and CDR2 is LQKENI. The CDR3: CASSMGGSLYEQYF. For the CDR3, the DNA is TGTGCCAGCTCAATGGGAGGTTCATTGTACGAGCAGTACTTC.

The chain has TRBV19 and TRBJ1-2; D unresolved. Germline loops: CDR1 LNHDA, CDR2 SQIVND (reference sequence). This CDR3 has 14 residues. V shed 7 bases and J shed 5 bases, with 17 bases lying between them. CDR3 region: CASTPARGQYGYTF. The CDR3 DNA follows: TGTGCCAGTACCCCGGCGCGCGGTCAATATGGCTACACCTTC.

The chain links TRBV19 to TRBJ1-5; 8 bases are a match to TRBD1. Germline-derived CDR1 and CDR2 are LNHDA and SQIVND (reference sequence). CDR3 length: 15 amino acids. With V trimmed by 4 bases and J by 6 bases, 8 bases remained unmatched. The CDR3 here is CASSTPQGVGQPQHF. The CDR3 bases are TGTGCCAGTAGTACACCACAGGGGGTTGGTCAGCCCCAGCATTTT.

This clone was detected once. This chain uses TRBV28 with TRBJ1-2, with a weak D call TRBD1 (6 bases). The CDR3 sequence is 14 residues long. Germline V gene data show CDR1 as MDHEN and CDR2 as SYDVKM. The V end lost 1 base, the J end lost 8 bases, and 14 bases lay between the germline ends. The CDR3 region is CASSLSVGGPGYTF. CDR3 in DNA: TGTGCCAGCAGTTTATCTGTTGGGGGGCCGGGCTACACCTTC.

This chain uses TRBV25-1 with TRBJ2-2, with D unresolved. CDR1 and CDR2 (germline): MGHDK, SYGVNS. Trimming cost V 5 bases and J 7 bases, with 5 bases left between them. This CDR3 has 11 amino acids. As DNA, the CDR3 is TGTGCCAGCAGTTCGGTCGGGGAGCTGTTTTTT. It specifies CASSSVGELFF.

The rearrangement links TRBV28 to TRBJ1-5; D remains unclear. CDR3 length: 17 residues. V was cut by 1 base and J by 3 bases, with 16 bases left in between. Per the germline V gene, CDR1 is MDHEN and CDR2 is SYDVKM. CDR3: CASSLSPPRGFNQPQHF. CDR3 nucleotides: TGTGCCAGCAGTTTATCCCCCCCCAGAGGCTTCAATCAGCCCCAGCATTTT.

The chain recombines TRBV6-7 with TRBJ1-2; perhaps TRBD1 as D (5 bases). TRBV6-7 is annotated as an ORF whose role is uncertain. CDR3 length: 16 residues. The V gene lost 6 bases and the J gene lost 8 bases, with 25 bases spanning the gap. In DNA form, the CDR3 reads TGTGCCAGCAGCGAACCGGGACGGACTCATCCATACGGCTACACCTTC. It specifies CASSEPGRTHPYGYTF.

The rearrangement uses TRBV3-1 (or the pseudogene TRBV3-2) and TRBJ2-7; possible D gene TRBD1, 5 bases. Germline CDR1 and CDR2: LGHDT and YNNKEL (reference sequence). The ends were cut back, 2 bases at V and 2 bases at J, with 10 bases in the middle. The CDR3 contains 14 residues. Here the CDR3 DNA reads TGTGCCAGCAGCCAACTAGGGGCTACCTACGAGCAGTACTTC. Protein: CASSQLGATYEQYF.

J is TRBJ2-3 and V is TRBV4-2, with D maybe TRBD1 (5 bases). CDR1 is LGHNA and CDR2 is YNFKEQ in the germline V gene. This CDR3 has 14 amino acids. V lost 0 bases and J lost 5, with 9 bases in between. CDR3 sequence: CASSQEGQRDTQYF. DNA of the CDR3: TGTGCCAGCAGCCAAGAGGGGCAGAGAGATACGCAGTATTTT.

As concerns this clone: The same CDR3 can be traced to other DNA sequences in this sample. The chain recombines TRBV28 with TRBJ1-1; no clear D. Trimming cost V 1 base and J 5 bases, with 5 bases left between them. Germline lookup yields CDR1 MDHEN and CDR2 SYDVKM. The CDR3 loop spans 12 amino acids. The CDR3 region is CASSLFGTEAFF. CDR3 coding DNA: TGTGCCAGCAGTTTATTTGGGACTGAAGCTTTCTTT.

This sequence joins TRBV11-2 and TRBJ2-3; D is undetermined. With 1 base removed from V and 6 bases from J, the gap between germline ends came to 11 bases. The CDR3 is made up of 14 amino acids. CDR1 is SGHAT, CDR2 FQNNGV, per germline. The CDR3 region is CASSLAPLRDTQYF. The CDR3 DNA sequence: TGTGCCAGCAGCTTAGCCCCTCTACGGGATACGCAGTATTTT.

The count of this clone is one. The chain carries TRBV27 and TRBJ1-3; possible D gene TRBD1, 6 bases. CDR3 length: 14 residues. Per germline, CDR1 MNHEY and CDR2 SMNVEV (reference sequence). Between the trimmed V and J ends, which lost 10 bases and 2 bases, there was a span of 15 bases. The CDR3 region is CATRPDRTGNTIYF. Written as DNA, the CDR3 is TGTGCCACCAGACCCGACAGGACTGGAAACACCATATATTTT.

The CDR3: CASSPDRGSSYEQYF. The CDR3 coding sequence is TGTGCCAGCAGCCCCGACAGGGGCTCTTCCTACGAGCAGTACTTC. The chain has TRBV11-2 and TRBJ2-7; TRBD1 agrees at 8 bases. Trimming removed 5 bases from V and 1 base from J; junction bases left unmatched: 7. Germline V gene sequence: CDR1 SGHAT, CDR2 FQNNGV. The CDR3 is 15 amino acids.

The chain employs TRBV19 and TRBJ1-5; 8 bases match TRBD1. Germline CDR1 and CDR2: LNHDA and SQIVND (reference sequence). Trimming took 5 bases from V and 6 from J; bases not matched to a gene: 3. The CDR3 extends over 13 amino acids. The CDR3 loop reads CASSPGGSQPQHF. The CDR3 DNA sequence: TGTGCCAGTAGTCCAGGGGGCAGTCAGCCCCAGCATTTT.

The chain combines TRBV5-1 with TRBJ1-1, with D perhaps TRBD1 (6 bases). In germline, CDR1 is SGHRS, CDR2 YFSETQ. V was clipped by 4 bases and J by 1 base, with 11 bases between them. The CDR3 is 14 amino acids. CDR3 region: CASSPGHPNTEAFF. CDR3 nucleotide sequence: TGCGCCAGCAGCCCGGGACATCCGAACACTGAAGCTTTCTTT.

The V gene is TRBV3-1 (or the pseudogene TRBV3-2), the J gene TRBJ1-3, with D tentatively TRBD1 (5 bases). Trimming removed 0 bases at V and 0 bases at J, with 12 bases between. Germline lookup yields CDR1 LGHDT and CDR2 YNNKEL (reference sequence). The CDR3 sequence is 17 residues long. Here the CDR3 reads CASSQDTPGFSGNTIYF. In DNA form, the CDR3 reads TGTGCCAGCAGCCAAGATACCCCAGGGTTCTCTGGAAACACCATATATTTT.

The genes are TRBV5-4 and TRBJ2-1, with TRBD2 as a possible D gene (6 bases). CDR3 length equals 14 residues. Trimming removed 3 bases from V and 9 bases from J, with 16 bases in between. Germline CDR1 and CDR2: SGHNT and YYREEE (reference sequence). Written as DNA, the CDR3 is TGTGCCAGCAGCTCCCGGGACTTTTTAGGTGAGCAGTTCTTC. Translated: CASSSRDFLGEQFF. Combining the CDR3 with reference TRBV5-4 and TRBJ2-1 gives the whole variable domain ETGVTQSPTHLIKTRGQQVTLRCSSQSGHNTVSWYQQALGQGPQFIFQYYREEENGRGNFPPRFSGLQFPNYSSELNVNALELDDSALYLCASSSRDFLGEQFFGPGTRLTVL.

The chain carries TRBV28 and TRBJ1-4; D gene ambiguous. CDR1 is MDHEN, CDR2 SYDVKM, per germline. Trimming removed 1 base from V and 10 bases from J, with 13 bases in between. The CDR3 runs to 14 residues. The CDR3 region has the DNA TGTGCCAGCAGTTTATCTGGGCAGGCAAGAAAACTGTTTTTT. It is translated as CASSLSGQARKLFF. Together with reference TRBV28 and TRBJ1-4, the CDR3 gives the full variable domain: DVKVTQSSRYLVKRTGEKVFLECVQDMDHENMFWYRQDPGLGLRLIYFSYDVKMKEKGDIPEGYSVSREKKERFSLILESASTNQTSMYLCASSLSGQARKLFFGSGTQLSVL.

This clone has a single count. The chain joins TRBV28 to TRBJ1-5, with 7 bases matching TRBD1. Looked up from germline, CDR1 is MDHEN and CDR2 is SYDVKM. The CDR3 has 14 residues. The V gene end was trimmed by 4 bases and the J gene end by 15 bases; junction bases not matched to a gene: 15. Here the CDR3 reads CASSSQGSPPGGHF. Written as DNA, the CDR3 is TGTGCCAGCAGTTCGCAGGGTTCTCCTCCAGGGGGGCATTTT. Complete variable domain (other parts from reference TRBV28 and TRBJ1-5): DVKVTQSSRYLVKRTGEKVFLECVQDMDHENMFWYRQDPGLGLRLIYFSYDVKMKEKGDIPEGYSVSREKKERFSLILESASTNQTSMYLCASSSQGSPPGGHFGDGTRLSIL.

V gene TRBV2 combines with J gene TRBJ1-2; D perhaps matches TRBD1 (5 bases). The CDR3 contains 14 residues. V was pared by 6 bases and J by 4 bases, with 15 bases between. Germline-derived CDR1 and CDR2 are SNHLY and FYNNEI. The CDR3 reads CASRGTVDRYGYTF. Written as DNA, the CDR3 is TGTGCCAGCAGGGGGACGGTGGACCGCTATGGCTACACCTTC.

The rearrangement joins TRBV3-1 (or the pseudogene TRBV3-2) to TRBJ1-4; unclear D gene. This CDR3 has 13 amino acids. The germline CDR1 and CDR2 sequences are LGHDT and YNNKEL (reference sequence). Deletions cut 0 bases from V and 10 bases from J, with 9 bases between. In DNA form, the CDR3 reads TGTGCCAGCAGCCAAGATTGGGAGGCAAAACTGTTTTTT. Translated: CASSQDWEAKLFF.

The CDR3 loop reads CASSVDSGRADGELFF. The CDR3 coding sequence is TGCGCCAGCAGCGTAGATAGCGGGAGGGCAGACGGGGAGCTGTTTTTT. The chain is built from TRBV4-3 and TRBJ2-2, with 11 bases that match TRBD2. Germline assignment: CDR1 LGHNA and CDR2 YSLEER. J was trimmed by 7 bases and V by 5 bases; bases with no gene match: 9. CDR3 length: 16 amino acids.

The chain uses TRBV12-3 or TRBV12-4 and TRBJ1-2; 8 nucleotides match TRBD1. V was clipped by 5 bases and J by 8 bases; unmatched bases: 7. The CDR3 is made up of 13 amino acids. For the CDR3, the DNA is TGTGCCAGCAGTACCCAGGGGGCGGGCGGCTACACCTTC. This sequence encodes CASSTQGAGGYTF.

This chain links TRBV3-1 (or the pseudogene TRBV3-2) with TRBJ2-5; TRBD1 aligns across 9 bases. After removal of 1 base from V and 5 bases from J, the junction contained 8 bases not matched to a gene. Germline CDR1 and CDR2: LGHDT and YNNKEL (reference sequence). The CDR3 runs 16 residues. CDR3 sequence: CASSQVIGQGKETQYF. CDR3 bases: TGTGCCAGCAGCCAAGTAATAGGACAGGGGAAGGAGACCCAGTACTTC.

This chain joins TRBV15 and TRBJ1-3; D unresolved. Germline V gives CDR1 LNHNV, CDR2 YYDKDF (reference sequence). V shed 1 base and J shed 7 bases, with 11 bases lying between them. The CDR3 is made up of 14 amino acids. CDR3 sequence: CATSRGPLGNTIYF. As DNA, the CDR3 is TGTGCCACCAGCAGAGGGCCCCTCGGGAACACCATATATTTT.

This clone showed up just once. V is TRBV5-5 and J is TRBJ2-1, with unresolved D. Per the germline V gene, CDR1 is SGHKS and CDR2 is YYEKEE (reference sequence). The CDR3 spans 15 residues. V was clipped by 0 bases and J by 0 bases, with 7 bases between them. The DNA of the CDR3 is TGTGCCAGCAGCTTGGGCGTGGGCTCCTACAATGAGCAGTTCTTC. As protein: CASSLGVGSYNEQFF.

This chain connects TRBV18 to TRBJ1-2; 10 bases align to TRBD1. Germline V CDR1 and CDR2: KGHSH, LQKENI. The junction had 5 bases not matched to a gene; V was cut back by 6 bases and J by 7 bases. The CDR3 totals 13 residues. The CDR3 nucleotides read TGTGCCAGCTCCCCGGGACAGGGGTTTGGCTACACCTTC. Translated, it gives CASSPGQGFGYTF. Full variable domain (remainder filled in from reference TRBV18 and TRBJ1-2): NAGVMQNPRHLVRRRGQEARLRCSPMKGHSHVYWYRQLPEEGLKFMVYLQKENIIDESGMPKERFSAEFPKEGPSILRIQQVVRGDSAAYFCASSPGQGFGYTFGSGTRLTVV.

The V gene is TRBV2, the J gene TRBJ1-6; no definite D call. CDR1 is SNHLY and CDR2 is FYNNEI in the germline V gene. V was trimmed by 6 bases and J by 7 bases, leaving 10 bases between them. The CDR3 covers 13 residues. As DNA, the CDR3 is TGTGCCAGCAGGGCATCTTACAATTCACCCCTCCACTTT. Translation gives CASRASYNSPLHF. The full variable domain, its missing parts supplied by reference TRBV2 and TRBJ1-6, is EPEVTQTPSHQVTQMGQEVILRCVPISNHLYFYWYRQILGQKVEFLVSFYNNEISEKSEIFDDQFSVERPDGSNFTLKIRSTKLEDSAMYFCASRASYNSPLHFGNGTRLTVT.

The chain joins TRBV27 to TRBJ2-1; possible D gene TRBD1, 6 bases. The V gene lost 3 bases and the J gene lost 2 bases, with 11 bases spanning the gap. The CDR3 is made up of 15 amino acids. The germline gives CDR1 MNHEY, CDR2 SMNVEV (reference sequence). CDR3 coding DNA: TGTGCCAGCAGTTTCCCGGGGACACCCTACAATGAGCAGTTCTTC. Translated, it gives CASSFPGTPYNEQFF.

CDR3 bases: TGTGCCAGCAGTACGGAGCGGGAGTGGGGAGAGACCCAGTACTTC. This translates into CASSTEREWGETQYF. This chain joins TRBV7-2 and TRBJ2-5; 8 bases map to TRBD2. Germline loops: CDR1 SGHTA, CDR2 FQGNSA. The J segment lost 4 bases and the V segment lost 6 bases, leaving 10 bases of the junction unmatched. The CDR3 is 15 residues long.

The CDR3 here is CASSPGQARNQPQHF. In DNA form, the CDR3 reads TGTGCCAGCTCACCCGGACAGGCGCGGAATCAGCCCCAGCATTTT. The J gene is TRBJ1-5, the V gene TRBV18; 7 bases are shared with TRBD1. CDR1 is KGHSH, CDR2 LQKENI, per germline. With V trimmed by 3 bases and J by 4 bases, 6 bases remained unmatched. The CDR3 runs to 15 residues.

V gene TRBV27 combines with J gene TRBJ2-3; D may correspond to TRBD1 or TRBD2 (6 bases each). V lost 2 bases to trimming and J lost 8 bases, with 20 bases between them. In germline, CDR1 is MNHEY, CDR2 SMNVEV (reference sequence). The CDR3 sequence is 16 residues long. The CDR3 protein is CASSLNGGGSLSTQYF. CDR3 bases: TGTGCCAGCAGTTTAAACGGAGGGGGGTCCCTTAGTACGCAGTATTTT.